Following are 28 T cell receptor beta chains from one sample sequenced in a study of T-cell reconstitution after alpha-beta-depleted transplantation in children. Construction of the TCRbeta library involved unique molecular identifiers. MiXCR, applied by TCRdb to the PCR reads, yields one record per CDR3 protein. The table shows some 300,000 distinct CDR3 sequences, with roughly 9.1% occurring only once. Sequenced material: PBMCs, taken before TCRalphabeta/CD19-depleted stem cell transplant. These receptors all stem from a boy under two years old with acute myeloid leukemia, due to receive a stem cell transplant.

This clonotype was observed at least ten times. The V call is TRBV6-1, the J call TRBJ2-1; 10 bases map to TRBD1. The CDR3 length is 16 residues. V lost 6 bases to trimming and J lost 3 bases; unmatched junction nucleotides: 8. From germline, CDR1 is MNHNS and CDR2 SASEGT. In DNA, the CDR3 is TGTGCCAGCAGCGATCACTGGGACAGGGGCTACAATGAGCAGTTCTTC. Amino acid sequence: CASSDHWDRGYNEQFF.

This clonotype was counted many times. The chain carries TRBV29-1 and TRBJ2-3; tentatively, D is TRBD2 (6 bases). The length of the CDR3 is 14 residues. CDR1 is SQVTM, CDR2 ANQGSEA, per germline. Trimming cost V 0 bases and J 3 bases, with 10 bases left between them. CDR3 coding DNA: TGCAGCGTTGAAGAAATGCGGGGAACAGATACGCAGTATTTT. It encodes CSVEEMRGTDTQYF.

The sample holds a few counts of this clonotype. The chain employs TRBV12-3 or TRBV12-4 and TRBJ2-1, with 7 bases identical to TRBD2. V was clipped by 5 bases and J by 1 base; unmatched bases: 8. CDR3 size: 16 residues. This CDR3 reads CASSTRTSDSYNEQFF. CDR3 bases: TGTGCCAGCAGTACCCGGACTAGTGATTCCTACAATGAGCAGTTCTTC.

This clonotype was seen repeatedly, ten times or more. One junction end does not reproduce the germline sequence, and a read error may be involved. J is TRBJ2-3 and V is TRBV5-6, with 8 bases aligning to TRBD2. This CDR3 spans 12 amino acids. Germline lookup yields CDR1 SGHDT and CDR2 YYEEEE. The CDR3 region is CASSQGPLRGDF. CDR3 sequence (DNA): TGTGCCAGCAGCCAGGGACCTCTGCGGGGGGATTTT.

This clonotype appeared many times. The chain employs TRBV9 and TRBJ2-2; D gene ambiguous. The CDR3 is 15 residues long. V was clipped by 3 bases and J by 1 base, with 10 bases between them. Germline V lookup: CDR1 SGDLS, CDR2 YYNGEE. CDR3 protein: CASSEKARNTGELFF. The CDR3 DNA sequence: TGTGCCAGCAGCGAAAAGGCCCGGAACACCGGGGAGCTGTTTTTT.

This clonotype came up many times. The chain combines TRBV7-2 with TRBJ2-1, with TRBD2 matching 11 bases. Germline assignment: CDR1 SGHTA and CDR2 FQGNSA. V lost 6 bases to trimming and J lost 2 bases; unmatched junction nucleotides: 9. The CDR3 is 17 amino acids. CDR3 bases: TGTGCCAGCAGGTCCATACTAGCGGGGGTGCCCTACAATGAGCAGTTCTTC. The encoded protein is CASRSILAGVPYNEQFF.

This clonotype was counted many times. This chain joins TRBV11-3 and TRBJ2-7, with D perhaps TRBD2 (6 bases). CDR3 length: 15 amino acids. V lost 6 bases, J lost 2 bases, and 17 bases lay in between. Looked up from germline, CDR1 is SGHNT and CDR2 is YENEEA. The CDR3 region has the DNA TGTGCCAGCAGAGGGAGGTCCGGGGAGGCCTACGAGCAGTACTTC. Protein product: CASRGRSGEAYEQYF.

In DNA form, the CDR3 reads TGTGCCAGCAGCAGATACAGGGGGCCTTCCTACGAGCAGTACTTC. Protein sequence: CASSRYRGPSYEQYF. The chain links TRBV9 to TRBJ2-7, with 9 bases identical to TRBD1. Germline V gene lookup returns CDR1 SGDLS and CDR2 YYNGEE. The CDR3 is 15 amino acids. J was trimmed by 1 base and V by 4 bases; bases with no gene match: 6.

The chain employs TRBV12-3 or TRBV12-4 and TRBJ2-5; D remains unclear. The CDR3 has 11 amino acids. V lost 5 bases to trimming and J lost 9 bases, with 10 bases between them. CDR3 in amino acids: CASSPLGPQYF. CDR3 DNA: TGTGCCAGCAGTCCCCTCGGGCCCCAGTACTTC.

This clonotype occurred many times. Its ends do not fully match the called genes, so a read error is possible. This sequence joins TRBV7-2 and TRBJ2-7; 11 bases align to TRBD2. Per the germline V gene, CDR1 is SGHTA and CDR2 is FQGNSA. The CDR3 runs to 16 residues. CDR3 loop: CASSLAGGSLPYEQYF. The CDR3 bases are TGTGCCAGCAGCCTAGCGGGGGGTTCCCTTCCCTACGAGCAGTACTTC.

This clonotype was observed many times. The genes are TRBV4-1 and TRBJ1-1, with TRBD1 matching 7 bases. CDR1 and CDR2 (germline): MGHRA, YSYEKL. The CDR3 is 15 amino acids. V lost 2 bases to trimming and J lost 4 bases; unmatched junction nucleotides: 7. The CDR3 DNA reads TGCGCCAGCAGCCAATTAAGGGGGCCTGGCACTGAAGCTTTCTTT. Its protein product is CASSQLRGPGTEAFF.

This clonotype was counted between two and nine times. The chain links TRBV20-1 to TRBJ2-6; the D gene is possibly TRBD1 (6 bases). This CDR3 has 14 amino acids. V was trimmed by 5 bases and J by 2 bases, leaving 10 bases between them. Per germline, CDR1 DFQATT and CDR2 SNEGSKA (reference sequence). The CDR3 DNA reads TGCAGTGCTTACGACAGGCCTGGGGCCAACGTCCTGACTTTC. It translates to CSAYDRPGANVLTF.

About this clonotype itself: One base away lies a much larger clone, so this may be a sequencing read error. The chain is built from TRBV20-1 and TRBJ2-1; D possibly uses TRBD1 or TRBD2 (5 bases each). The CDR3 totals 15 residues. V lost 6 bases and J 1 base, leaving 16 bases between the germline ends. The germline V gene has CDR1 DFQATT and CDR2 SNEGSKA (reference sequence). The CDR3 sequence: CSAGTGRVSYNEQFF. CDR3 DNA: TGCAGTGCCGGGACGGGCAGGGTATCCTACAATGAGCAGTTCTTC.

In this sample, this clonotype turned up a few times. The chain links TRBV5-1 to TRBJ1-6; TRBD1 matches at 8 bases. The CDR3 extends over 15 amino acids. After removal of 4 bases from V and 8 bases from J, the junction contained 8 bases not matched to a gene. Germline CDR1 reads SGHRS; CDR2 reads YFSETQ. CDR3 in amino acids: CASSETGTGHSPLHF. CDR3 nucleotide sequence: TGCGCCAGCAGCGAGACCGGGACAGGTCATTCACCCCTCCACTTT.

In the case of this clonotype: A single base separates this from a much larger clone, so it may be a read error. J is TRBJ2-1 and V is TRBV13; TRBD2 is a possible D gene (5 bases). CDR3 size: 18 residues. Per the germline V gene, CDR1 is PRHDT and CDR2 is FYEKMQ (reference sequence). The CDR3 loop is CTSSPPTRVPPSYNEQFF. For the CDR3, the DNA is TGTACCAGCAGCCCCCCAACTAGAGTCCCCCCATCCTACAATGAGCAGTTCTTC. Combining the CDR3 with reference TRBV13 and TRBJ2-1 gives the whole variable domain AAGVIQSPRHLIKEKRETATLKCYPIPRHDTVYWYQQGPGQDPQFLISFYEKMQSDKGSIPDRFSAQQFSDYHSELNMSSLELGDSALYFCTSSPPTRVPPSYNEQFFGPGTRLTVL.

For the CDR3, the DNA is TGTGCCAGCTCACCGGACAGTAATGAGCAGTTCTTC. Protein: CASSPDSNEQFF. The chain couples TRBV18 to TRBJ2-1; D is perhaps TRBD1 (6 bases). V shed 3 bases and J shed 7 bases, with 7 bases lying between them. Germline V lookup: CDR1 KGHSH, CDR2 LQKENI. The CDR3 consists of 12 residues.

Turning to this clonotype: A single base separates this from a much larger clone, so it may be a read error. The V gene is TRBV5-1, the J gene TRBJ2-2, with D possibly being TRBD2 (6 bases). Germline V gene data show CDR1 as SGHRS and CDR2 as YFSETQ. V gave up 1 base and J gave up 5 bases, with 18 bases separating them. The CDR3 totals 17 residues. The CDR3 protein is CASSLSAGIARTGELFF. In DNA, the CDR3 is TGCGCCAGCAGCTTGAGTGCGGGGATCGCTCGGACCGGGGAGCTGTTTTTT.

This clonotype was found many times. The rearrangement joins TRBV7-9 to TRBJ1-1, with D maybe TRBD1 (5 bases). Trimming pared 2 bases from V and 10 bases from J, leaving 8 bases between. CDR3 length: 11 amino acids. Per germline, CDR1 SEHNR and CDR2 FQNEAQ (reference sequence). This CDR3 reads CASSLMGGAFF. In DNA, the CDR3 is TGTGCCAGCAGCTTAATGGGGGGAGCTTTCTTT.

This clonotype was recorded at least ten times. The V call is TRBV6-5, the J call TRBJ1-1; D remains unclear. The V and J ends lost 0 bases and 4 bases respectively, with 12 bases between them. Per the germline V gene, CDR1 is MNHEY and CDR2 is SVGAGI. The CDR3 is 15 residues long. The CDR3 spells CASSYSGVGVTEAFF. CDR3 nucleotides: TGTGCCAGCAGTTACTCGGGCGTTGGGGTCACTGAAGCTTTCTTT.

This clonotype was detected many times. The chain links TRBV6-5 to TRBJ1-6; D gene uncertain. Germline assignment: CDR1 MNHEY and CDR2 SVGAGI. V dropped 6 bases and J dropped 6 bases, with 18 bases sitting between them. CDR3 size: 16 residues. CDR3 coding DNA: TGTGCCAGCAGCTACGGGGAGACGTGGACTAATTCACCCCTCCACTTT. It translates to CASSYGETWTNSPLHF.

This clonotype was seen many times. This chain joins TRBV9 and TRBJ2-2; 13 bases map to TRBD2. The CDR3 sequence is 15 residues long. Per the germline V gene, CDR1 is SGDLS and CDR2 is YYNGEE. Germline trimming cut 6 bases from V and 4 bases from J; bases unmatched to any gene: 3. This CDR3 is CASTTSGRVTGELFF. DNA of the CDR3: TGTGCCAGCACAACTAGCGGGAGGGTCACCGGGGAGCTGTTTTTT.

This clonotype was seen more than once but under ten times. This chain connects TRBV5-5 to TRBJ2-3, with D unresolved. The CDR3 is 15 residues long. The V gene's germline CDR1 is SGHKS and CDR2 YYEKEE (reference sequence). V lost 6 bases, J lost 2 bases, and 16 bases lay in between. CDR3 protein: CASTPTGFDTDTQYF. DNA of the CDR3: TGTGCCAGCACCCCCACCGGCTTCGACACAGATACGCAGTATTTT.

The rearrangement joins TRBV29-1 to TRBJ2-7, with D hard to call. CDR3 length: 12 amino acids. V was cut by 0 bases and J by 6 bases, with 9 bases left in between. Germline V lookup: CDR1 SQVTM, CDR2 ANQGSEA. The CDR3 sequence is CSVEDPPSEQYF. CDR3 coding DNA: TGCAGCGTTGAAGATCCCCCTAGCGAGCAGTACTTC.

This clonotype occurred many times. The chain carries TRBV9 and TRBJ2-5, with TRBD1 matching 8 bases. This CDR3 has 17 residues. From germline, CDR1 is SGDLS and CDR2 YYNGEE. Trimming removed 4 bases from V and 5 bases from J; junction bases left unmatched: 16. The CDR3 protein is CASSHHIAQGAGETQYF. DNA for the CDR3: TGTGCCAGCAGCCACCACATAGCCCAGGGGGCAGGGGAGACCCAGTACTTC. Complete variable domain (other parts from reference TRBV9 and TRBJ2-5): DSGVTQTPKHLITATGQRVTLRCSPRSGDLSVYWYQQSLDQGLQFLIQYYNGEERAKGNILERFSAQQFPDLHSELNLSSLELGDSALYFCASSHHIAQGAGETQYFGPGTRLLVL.

This clonotype was seen many times. The chain uses TRBV27 and TRBJ2-7, with D uncertain. The CDR3 totals 12 residues. The V gene's germline CDR1 is MNHEY and CDR2 SMNVEV (reference sequence). Trimming removed 5 bases at V and 2 bases at J, with 7 bases between. CDR3 region: CASSGDTYEQYF. As DNA, the CDR3 is TGTGCCAGCAGTGGAGATACCTACGAGCAGTACTTC.

V gene TRBV29-1 combines with J gene TRBJ1-2; 7 nucleotides line up with TRBD1. This CDR3 has 13 residues. Germline lookup yields CDR1 SQVTM and CDR2 ANQGSEA. CDR3 sequence: CIADRSPDYGYTF. The CDR3 DNA reads TGCATCGCGGACAGGAGTCCTGACTATGGCTACACCTTC.

This clonotype was detected many times. This rearrangement joins TRBV28 to TRBJ2-5; 8 nucleotides align to TRBD1. The length of the CDR3 is 15 residues. Germline V gene data show CDR1 as MDHEN and CDR2 as SYDVKM. The V segment lost 2 bases and the J segment 5 bases; nucleotides outside the gene matches: 7. The CDR3 DNA is TGTGCCAGCAGTTTACCACAGGGGGAGACGGAGACCCAGTACTTC. Translated: CASSLPQGETETQYF.

This clonotype has at least ten counts. The gene calls are TRBV27 and TRBJ2-7; 8 bases line up with TRBD2. The germline gives CDR1 MNHEY, CDR2 SMNVEV (reference sequence). The CDR3 covers 15 residues. The J segment lost 6 bases and the V segment lost 5 bases, leaving 12 bases of the junction unmatched. The CDR3 region has the DNA TGTGCCAGCAGTCCAATCGGACTAGCAGGGAGCGAGCAGTACTTC. This codes for CASSPIGLAGSEQYF.